This entry concerns a single T cell receptor beta chain. No antigen is known for it. The data were taken from a study of blood T cells in healthy people across ages. PCR was performed a second time for about 7 to 11 cycles using a sample-barcoded 5' primer and a J-beta primer mix. Every cDNA molecule carried a tag from a template-switch adaptor bearing 12 random nucleotides. Individual samples furnished no less than 3 million CDR3-containing paired-end reads apiece. Each CDR3 protein is one row after TCRdb ran MiXCR on the 5' RACE reads. Of over 1,500,000 distinct CDR3 sequences listed, 30% to 40% were seen once; the top ten hold approximately 22%. Sample donors were healthy Caucasian individuals that came from Russia, aged roughly 6 to 95. Findings of the study overall: The fall in TCR beta diversity per million T cells was roughly linear with age.

This TCR was sampled from a human donor in good health. The sample was blood.

The CDR3 protein is CASSYNRQGPESNYEQYF. The CDR3 region has the DNA TGTGCCAGCAGTTACAATCGACAGGGCCCCGAGAGTAACTACGAGCAGTACTTC. The chain uses TRBV6-2 or TRBV6-3 and TRBJ2-7; TRBD1 matches 7 bases. Germline V gives CDR1 MNHEY, CDR2 SVGEGT. CDR3 length: 18 residues. J lost 3 bases, V lost 2 bases, and 16 bases had no gene match.